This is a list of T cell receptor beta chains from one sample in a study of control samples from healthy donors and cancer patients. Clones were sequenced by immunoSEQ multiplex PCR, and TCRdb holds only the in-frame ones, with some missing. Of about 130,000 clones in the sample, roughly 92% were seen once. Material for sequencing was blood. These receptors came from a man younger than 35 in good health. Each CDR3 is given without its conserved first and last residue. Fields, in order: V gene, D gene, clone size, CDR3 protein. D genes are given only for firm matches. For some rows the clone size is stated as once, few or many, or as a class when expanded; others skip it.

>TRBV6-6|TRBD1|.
ASSYPLQGTERAF
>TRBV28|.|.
ASSGRGTGELF
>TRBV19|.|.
ASKAGLHSGANVLT
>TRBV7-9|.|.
ASSLAAGIIGETQY
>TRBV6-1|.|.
ASSEWVGVYEQY
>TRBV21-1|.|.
ASSEEGTSGDYEQY
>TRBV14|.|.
ASSQVGQTNTEAF
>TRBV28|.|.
ASSHRTSANTGELF
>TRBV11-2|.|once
ASSLSGYNSPLH
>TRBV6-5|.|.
ASSYSKADAGY
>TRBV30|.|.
ALSRDTQETQY
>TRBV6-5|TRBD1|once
AIRDRNTGELF
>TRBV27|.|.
ASSFGVYSPLH
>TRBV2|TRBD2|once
ASNLAGATYEQY
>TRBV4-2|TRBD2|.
ASSQERGLGGDTQY
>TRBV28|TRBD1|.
ASVTQGTGRNEQY
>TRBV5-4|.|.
ASSFTDLAKNIQY
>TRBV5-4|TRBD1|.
ASSLDRGSYEQY
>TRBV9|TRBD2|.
ASSGGRGSYNEQF
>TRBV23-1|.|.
ASSQYKGPGDEQF
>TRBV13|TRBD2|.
ASSSLRGGVNIQY
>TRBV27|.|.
ASSLWGTEAYNEQF
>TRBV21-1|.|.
ASSKEKGADTGELF
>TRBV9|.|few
ASSVDAGRYSGNTIY
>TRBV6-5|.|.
ASSYSRGSETQY
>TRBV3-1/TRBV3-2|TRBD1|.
ASSQDFPPTRSRQGWF
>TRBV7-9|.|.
ASSSSRGPSNQPQH
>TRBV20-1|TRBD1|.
SASGTGGYT